Sequencing of this T cell receptor (beta chain) was carried out in a study of Ad26.COV2.S vaccination and SARS-CoV-2 variants (dated by TCRdb to about 2021). Describing the broader study: Donors in the vaccine arm were drawn from COV1001, a multicentre, randomized, double-blind, placebo-controlled phase I-IIa trial testing Ad26.COV2.S in healthy adults. Ad26.COV2.S was administered intramuscularly at a dose of 5x10^10 or 1x10^11 viral particles, either as one shot or as two shots given 56 days apart. TCRbeta repertoire sequencing was used to assess the specificity and breadth of SARS-CoV-2-reactive T cell receptors after Ad26.COV2.S vaccination. The TCR-sequenced set comprised approximately 32 samples: some 19 Ad26.COV2.S vaccine recipients, 5 placebo recipients and 8 SARS-CoV-2 convalescent individuals. Trial participants were randomized into five groups of five: low-dose or high-dose Ad26.COV2.S given once or twice, or placebo on both occasions. Throughout the experiments and outcome assessment, investigators stayed blinded to trial group allocation.

In light of the paper, this sample's treatment or condition label describes: around 19 received Ad26.COV2.S at low or high dose, single or two shots; about five received placebo; per-sample allocation not given. Repertoires of vaccine and placebo recipients were sequenced from samples taken on day 63 after the first injection. Between 29 July and 7 August 2020, Cohort 1b enrolled some 25 adults aged 18-55 years at one site in Boston, USA. Ad26.COV2.S was a replication-incompetent adenovirus type 26 vector that expressed a prefusion-stabilized SARS-CoV-2 spike protein derived from the original Wuhan strain. Worth noting for this clone: Its antigen target is currently unknown. Base qualities are not at hand, and no much larger clone is one base apart.

The immunoSEQ Assay was used to sequence TCRbeta CDR3 regions. After extraction, genomic DNA underwent amplification by bias-controlled multiplex PCR, followed by high-throughput sequencing. In the authors' own workflow: To quantify the absolute abundance of every unique TCRbeta CDR3 region, sequences were collapsed and filtered. Usable DNA was measured by amplifying reference genes present in all nucleated cells, and TCRbeta template counts were normalized to that usable DNA to estimate T cell fraction. Repertoire TCRs were annotated as SARS-CoV-2-specific when V gene, CDR3 amino acid sequence and J gene were exactly matched to a known reactive TCR set. The reference SARS-CoV-2 TCR set was obtained from MIRA and was filtered for enrichment in COVID-19-positive ImmuneCODE repertoires, whereby public or cross-reactive TCRs were removed. Using the MIRA antigens, annotated TCRs were further analysed by specific ORF or by position within an ORF. Breadth was defined as annotated unique rearrangements over total unique productive rearrangements; depth was the summed frequency of those rearrangements. Two-sided Wilcoxon rank-sum tests were applied when comparing TCR breadth between groups. In its TCRdb copy, this immuneACCESS table keeps in-frame sequences only and misses some clones. Where compared with another copy, unresolved V genes explain less than half of these, and the others have no known cause. V and J calls and clone size come straight from that table; D and trimming were deduced from the DNA. The sample data list about 400,000 clones, and about 91% of these were observed just once. The ten largest clones represent around 1.8% of the sample.

Overall results and qualifications from the work: The authors noted that the TCR breadth and depth analyses may have underestimated total T cell responses. Vaccine and placebo recipients had similar non-spike TCR breadth, a finding consistent with the vaccine containing only spike. The study lacked the statistical power to compare responses across vaccine doses or regimens. Higher spike-specific TCR breadth was observed in Ad26.COV2.S recipients than in placebo recipients (P = 0.0014). After vaccination, substantial breadth of spike-specific CD8+ and CD4+ T cell responses was reported.

Ends trimmed: V by 1 base, J by 4 bases; bases unmatched to a gene: 10. Counted from cysteine to phenylalanine, this CDR3 has 18 amino acids. The only DNA kept is the CDR3, 54 bases in frame from the first base. CDR1 PRHDT and CDR2 FYEKMQ were looked up in the germline V gene (reference sequence). This TCR came from a person aged 18-60 years who received the Ad26.COV2.S COVID-19 vaccine or a placebo. This receptor chain uses TRBV13 and TRBJ2-2, with 9 bases in between that match TRBD2. The source was peripheral blood, collected in a trial of Ad26.COV2.S vaccine versus placebo. The sequenced DNA is TGTGCCAGCAGCTTAGATAGACTAGCGGTCGTGGGCACCGGGGAGCTGTTTTTT. This codes for CASSLDRLAVVGTGELFF.